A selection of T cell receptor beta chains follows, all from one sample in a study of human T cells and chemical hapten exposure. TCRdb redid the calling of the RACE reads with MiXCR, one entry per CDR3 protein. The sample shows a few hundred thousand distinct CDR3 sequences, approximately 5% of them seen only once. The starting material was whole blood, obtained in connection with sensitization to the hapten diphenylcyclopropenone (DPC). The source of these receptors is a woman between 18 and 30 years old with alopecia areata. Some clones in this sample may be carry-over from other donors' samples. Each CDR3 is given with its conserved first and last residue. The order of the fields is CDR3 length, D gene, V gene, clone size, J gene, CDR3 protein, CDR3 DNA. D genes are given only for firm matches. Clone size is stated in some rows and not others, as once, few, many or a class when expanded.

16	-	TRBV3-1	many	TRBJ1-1	CASSQDIGAGGTEAFF	TGTGCCAGCAGCCAAGACATTGGGGCCGGGGGCACTGAAGCTTTCTTT
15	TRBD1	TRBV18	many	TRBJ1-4	CASSPVGTGNEKLFF	TGTGCCAGCTCACCCGTGGGGACAGGGAATGAAAAACTGTTTTTT
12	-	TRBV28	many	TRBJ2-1	CASSLPNNEQFF	TGTGCCAGCAGTTTGCCGAACAATGAGCAGTTCTTC
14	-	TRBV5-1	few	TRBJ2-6	CASSLDSRANVLTF	TGCGCCAGCAGCCTGGATTCGAGGGCCAACGTCCTGACTTTC
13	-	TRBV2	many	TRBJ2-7	CASRGLFSYEQYF	TGTGCCAGCAGAGGACTGTTCTCCTACGAGCAGTACTTC
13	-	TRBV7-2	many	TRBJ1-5	CASSFGGEQPQHF	TGTGCCAGCAGCTTTGGCGGGGAGCAGCCCCAGCATTTT
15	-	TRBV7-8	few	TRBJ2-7	CASSLVGDTVYEQYF	TGTGCCAGCAGCTTAGTTGGGGACACTGTCTACGAGCAGTACTTC
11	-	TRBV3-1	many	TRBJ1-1	CASSQAREAFF	TGTGCCAGCAGCCAAGCCCGAGAGGCTTTCTTT
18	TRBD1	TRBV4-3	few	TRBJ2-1	CASSQETSPGQGLGEQFF	TGCGCCAGCAGCCAAGAAACGTCGCCGGGACAGGGATTGGGTGAGCAGTTCTTC
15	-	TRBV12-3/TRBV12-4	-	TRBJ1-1	CASSLLGLAGTEAFF	TGTGCCAGCAGTTTACTAGGGCTTGCGGGGACTGAAGCTTTCTTT
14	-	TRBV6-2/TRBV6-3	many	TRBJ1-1	CASSYGGGNTEAFF	TGTGCCAGCAGTTACGGGGGTGGCAACACTGAAGCTTTCTTT
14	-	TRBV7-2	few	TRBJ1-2	CASSLVQENYGYTF	TGTGCCAGCTCCCTAGTGCAGGAAAACTATGGCTACACCTTC
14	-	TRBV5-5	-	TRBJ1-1	CASSGGVSSTEAFF	TGTGCCAGCAGCGGCGGGGTTTCGAGCACTGAAGCTTTCTTT
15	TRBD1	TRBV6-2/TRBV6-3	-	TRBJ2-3	CASRQRQGSTDTQYF	TGTGCCAGCAGGCAACGACAGGGGTCCACAGATACGCAGTATTTT
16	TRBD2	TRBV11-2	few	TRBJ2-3	CASSSGGAPSTDTQYF	TGTGCCAGTTCTAGCGGGGGAGCCCCTAGCACAGATACGCAGTATTTT
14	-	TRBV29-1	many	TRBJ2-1	CSGGGTSSYNEQFF	TGCAGCGGCGGCGGGACGAGCTCCTACAATGAGCAGTTCTTC
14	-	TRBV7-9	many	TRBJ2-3	CASSLAEITDTQYF	TGTGCCAGCAGCTTAGCGGAGATCACAGATACGCAGTATTTT
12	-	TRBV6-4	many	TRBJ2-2	CASSATYGELFF	TGTGCCAGCAGTGCGACGTACGGGGAGCTGTTTTTT
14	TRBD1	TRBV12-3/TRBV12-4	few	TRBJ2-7	CASSPGQDPYEQYF	TGTGCCAGCAGCCCGGGACAGGATCCCTACGAGCAGTACTTC
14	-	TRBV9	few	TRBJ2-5	CASSVGPGQETQYF	TGTGCCAGCAGCGTAGGACCGGGGCAAGAGACCCAGTACTTC
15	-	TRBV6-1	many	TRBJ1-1	CASSESQDSATEAFF	TGTGCCAGCAGTGAATCCCAGGACAGTGCCACTGAAGCTTTCTTT
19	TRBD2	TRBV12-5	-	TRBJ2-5	CASGSPGNGTRKYQETQYF	TGTGCTAGTGGCTCCCCGGGGAACGGGACTAGAAAGTACCAAGAGACCCAGTACTTC
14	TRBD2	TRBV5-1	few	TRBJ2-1	CASSSGTSNNEQFF	TGCGCCAGCAGCTCCGGGACTAGCAATAATGAGCAGTTCTTC
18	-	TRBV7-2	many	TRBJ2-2	CASSLTTWAGRNTGELFF	TGTGCCAGCAGCTTAACAACGTGGGCGGGGCGGAACACCGGGGAGCTGTTTTTT
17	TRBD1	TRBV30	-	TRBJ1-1	CAWDVLRTGGQNTEAFF	TGTGCCTGGGACGTCCTTCGGACAGGGGGCCAGAACACTGAAGCTTTCTTT
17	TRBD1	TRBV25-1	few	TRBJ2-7	CASSDSPGQLNSYEQYF	TGTGCCAGCAGTGACTCCCCGGGACAGTTAAACTCCTACGAGCAGTACTTC
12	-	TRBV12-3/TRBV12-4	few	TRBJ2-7	CASSLGFYEQYF	TGTGCCAGCAGTTTAGGGTTCTACGAGCAGTACTTC
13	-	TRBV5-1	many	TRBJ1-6	CASSLSKDSPLHF	TGCGCCAGCAGCTTGTCTAAGGATTCACCCCTCCACTTT
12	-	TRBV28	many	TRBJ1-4	CASSSRQEKLFF	TGTGCCAGCAGTTCCCGACAGGAAAAACTGTTTTTT
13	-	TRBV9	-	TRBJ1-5	CASSGHSNQPQHF	TGTGCCAGCAGCGGACATAGCAATCAGCCCCAGCATTTT
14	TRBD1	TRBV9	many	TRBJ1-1	CASSLGQANTEAFF	TGTGCCAGCTCCCTTGGACAGGCGAACACTGAAGCTTTCTTT
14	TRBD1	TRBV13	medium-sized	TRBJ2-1	CASSLGQGRNEQFF	TGTGCCAGCAGCCTAGGACAGGGGAGGAATGAGCAGTTCTTC
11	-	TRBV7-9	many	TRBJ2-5	CASSPLETQYF	TGTGCCAGCAGCCCCCTAGAGACCCAGTACTTC